This T cell receptor (beta chain) was identified during a study of blood T cell repertoires in COVID-19. For the study at large: Samples of COVID-19 (acute and convalescent) were obtained from the United States, Italy and Spain. The analysed material was cDNA or gDNA that came from T cells, B-cell-depleted T cells, or PBMCs.

Libraries were prepared by immunoSEQ multiplex PCR; TCRdb keeps only in-frame clonotypes and omits some of them. The profile shows 60,000 or so clones, around 90% of them singletons. This CDR3 has 17 residues. The V segment lost 5 bases and the J segment 5 bases; nucleotides outside the gene matches: 11. Germline loops: CDR1 GTSNPN, CDR2 SVGIG (reference sequence). Material: peripheral blood. This clonotype was obtained from a human donor with active COVID-19. The donor label of this sample is uncertain. The chain is built from TRBV30 and TRBJ2-1, with TRBD2 matching over 14 bases. CDR3 protein: CAWAKGLAGETNNEQFF. The CDR3 DNA is TGTGCCTGGGCGAAGGGACTAGCGGGGGAGACTAACAATGAGCAGTTCTTC. Full variable domain (rest looked up from reference TRBV30 and TRBJ2-1): SQTIHQWPATLVQPVGSPLSLECTVEGTSNPNLYWYRQAAGRGLQLLFYSVGIGQISSEVPQNLSASRPQDRQFILSSKKLLLSDSGFYLCAWAKGLAGETNNEQFFGPGTRLTVL.